This is a list of T cell receptor beta chains from one sample in a study of cytomegalovirus exposure and HLA in healthy donors. The table came from immunoSEQ multiplex PCR; TCRdb's copy has only in-frame clones and leaves some out. This table holds under 150,000 clones, about 80% found once. The specimen was PBMCs. These receptors were obtained from a boy younger than 10 in good health and CMV-seronegative. Both conserved end residues are part of each CDR3. Each record gives: clone size, J gene, V gene, D gene, CDR3 DNA, CDR3 protein. The D gene is left open where the match is weak. The size field is filled for only some rows; it gives once, few, many or a size class.

clone_size: NA
j_call: TRBJ2-4
v_call: TRBV6-8
d_call: NA
cdr3_nt: TGTGCCAGCAGTCAACGCCCCGGCGGGACAGCCCGGGCCAAAAACATTCAGTACTTC
cdr3_aa: CASSQRPGGTARAKNIQYF

clone_size: NA
j_call: TRBJ1-3
v_call: TRBV18
d_call: NA
cdr3_nt: TGTGCCAGCTCACCATTCCCGTCTGGAAACACCATATATTTT
cdr3_aa: CASSPFPSGNTIYF

clone_size: NA
j_call: TRBJ1-2
v_call: TRBV29-1
d_call: NA
cdr3_nt: TGCAGCGTTGATTCCCTCTATGGCTACACCTTC
cdr3_aa: CSVDSLYGYTF

clone_size: few
j_call: TRBJ1-4
v_call: TRBV4-2
d_call: NA
cdr3_nt: TGTGCCAGCAGCCAAGAGGGCCCAGGGATGGGGGAAAAACTGTTTTTT
cdr3_aa: CASSQEGPGMGEKLFF

clone_size: NA
j_call: TRBJ2-3
v_call: TRBV19
d_call: TRBD1
cdr3_nt: TGTGCCAGTAGCACGCCCTGGACAGGGCACGGAGATACGCAGTATTTT
cdr3_aa: CASSTPWTGHGDTQYF

clone_size: NA
j_call: TRBJ2-5
v_call: TRBV7-6
d_call: NA
cdr3_nt: TGTGCCAGCAGCGCCGACGGGGGTTGGAAAGAGACCCAGTACTTC
cdr3_aa: CASSADGGWKETQYF

clone_size: NA
j_call: TRBJ2-1
v_call: TRBV4-3
d_call: TRBD1
cdr3_nt: TGCGCCAGCAGCCTACATCGACAGGGGATCAATGAGCAGTTCTTC
cdr3_aa: CASSLHRQGINEQFF

clone_size: NA
j_call: TRBJ1-2
v_call: TRBV27
d_call: NA
cdr3_nt: TGTGCCAGCAGTTTAACGGTCAATCGGGGCTACACCTTC
cdr3_aa: CASSLTVNRGYTF

clone_size: NA
j_call: TRBJ2-1
v_call: TRBV14
d_call: TRBD1
cdr3_nt: TGTGCCAGCAGCCAAGTGGGGACAGGGATTCTAGATGAGCAGTTCTTC
cdr3_aa: CASSQVGTGILDEQFF

clone_size: NA
j_call: TRBJ2-2
v_call: TRBV9
d_call: TRBD2
cdr3_nt: TGTGCCAGCAGCCCCTGGGGGGGACTAGCGGGAGGGGACGACACCGGGGAGCTGTTTTTT
cdr3_aa: CASSPWGGLAGGDDTGELFF

clone_size: NA
j_call: TRBJ1-5
v_call: TRBV28
d_call: NA
cdr3_nt: TGTGCCAGCTTCCGGGCGGGGGGCAATCAGCCCCAGCATTTT
cdr3_aa: CASFRAGGNQPQHF

clone_size: NA
j_call: TRBJ2-3
v_call: TRBV7-3
d_call: TRBD1
cdr3_nt: TGTGCCAGCAGCCCCGAATCCGGACAGGGGCCAGATACGCAGTATTTT
cdr3_aa: CASSPESGQGPDTQYF

clone_size: NA
j_call: TRBJ2-3
v_call: TRBV7-9
d_call: NA
cdr3_nt: TGTGCCAGCAGCTTAGGGGCTAAAGATACGCAGTATTTT
cdr3_aa: CASSLGAKDTQYF

clone_size: NA
j_call: TRBJ1-5
v_call: TRBV4-2
d_call: NA
cdr3_nt: TGTGCCAGCAGCCCTTCGCAGAGGACGGGGAATCAGCCCCAGCATTTT
cdr3_aa: CASSPSQRTGNQPQHF

clone_size: once
j_call: TRBJ1-3
v_call: TRBV30
d_call: NA
cdr3_nt: TGTGCCTGGATTCCGGGGTTCGGAGGGAGAAACACCATATATTTT
cdr3_aa: CAWIPGFGGRNTIYF

clone_size: NA
j_call: TRBJ2-1
v_call: TRBV7-2
d_call: NA
cdr3_nt: TGTGCCAGCAGCTTTAATAATGAGCAGTTCTTC
cdr3_aa: CASSFNNEQFF

clone_size: few
j_call: TRBJ1-2
v_call: TRBV9
d_call: TRBD1
cdr3_nt: TGTGCCAGCAGCCTGGACAGGGGGTATGGCTACACCTTC
cdr3_aa: CASSLDRGYGYTF

clone_size: NA
j_call: TRBJ1-2
v_call: TRBV4-1
d_call: TRBD1
cdr3_nt: TGCGCCAGCAGCCAATTGGGGGACAGAAATGGCTACACCTTC
cdr3_aa: CASSQLGDRNGYTF

clone_size: NA
j_call: TRBJ1-2
v_call: TRBV2
d_call: NA
cdr3_nt: TGTGCCAGCAGTGACCTGGCGGGTGACTATGGCTACACCTTC
cdr3_aa: CASSDLAGDYGYTF

clone_size: NA
j_call: TRBJ1-2
v_call: TRBV5-1
d_call: NA
cdr3_nt: TGCGCCAGCAGCTTGGATGTAGGGGGTTCCAACTATGGCTACACCTTC
cdr3_aa: CASSLDVGGSNYGYTF

clone_size: once
j_call: TRBJ1-1
v_call: TRBV5-4
d_call: TRBD1
cdr3_nt: TGTGCCAGCAGCTTGACAGGGGCCACTGAAGCTTTCTTT
cdr3_aa: CASSLTGATEAFF

clone_size: NA
j_call: TRBJ2-3
v_call: TRBV5-4
d_call: TRBD2
cdr3_nt: TGTGCCAGCAGCTTGGTAGGGGGTAGCGGGGGATTCACAGATACGCAGTATTTT
cdr3_aa: CASSLVGGSGGFTDTQYF

clone_size: few
j_call: TRBJ2-2
v_call: TRBV30
d_call: NA
cdr3_nt: NA
cdr3_aa: CACPREGTPGSCFF

clone_size: NA
j_call: TRBJ2-2
v_call: TRBV9
d_call: TRBD2
cdr3_nt: TGTGCCAGCAGCGTAAGAGGAGCGGGAGGTATCACCGGGGAGCTGTTTTTT
cdr3_aa: CASSVRGAGGITGELFF

clone_size: NA
j_call: TRBJ1-6
v_call: TRBV6-4
d_call: TRBD1
cdr3_nt: TGTGCCAGCAGCAAGACAGGGGATGGGAATTCACCCCTCCACTTT
cdr3_aa: CASSKTGDGNSPLHF

clone_size: NA
j_call: TRBJ1-5
v_call: TRBV27
d_call: NA
cdr3_nt: TGTGCCAGCAGTTCCGAGGACGGTGGAGGTCAGCCCCAGCATTTT
cdr3_aa: CASSSEDGGGQPQHF

clone_size: NA
j_call: TRBJ1-2
v_call: TRBV5-1
d_call: NA
cdr3_nt: TGCGCCAGCAGCGAGGAGTTATATGGCTACACCTTC
cdr3_aa: CASSEELYGYTF

clone_size: NA
j_call: TRBJ1-3
v_call: TRBV2
d_call: NA
cdr3_nt: TGTGCCAGCAGTGTTGTTACTGGAAACACCATATATTTT
cdr3_aa: CASSVVTGNTIYF